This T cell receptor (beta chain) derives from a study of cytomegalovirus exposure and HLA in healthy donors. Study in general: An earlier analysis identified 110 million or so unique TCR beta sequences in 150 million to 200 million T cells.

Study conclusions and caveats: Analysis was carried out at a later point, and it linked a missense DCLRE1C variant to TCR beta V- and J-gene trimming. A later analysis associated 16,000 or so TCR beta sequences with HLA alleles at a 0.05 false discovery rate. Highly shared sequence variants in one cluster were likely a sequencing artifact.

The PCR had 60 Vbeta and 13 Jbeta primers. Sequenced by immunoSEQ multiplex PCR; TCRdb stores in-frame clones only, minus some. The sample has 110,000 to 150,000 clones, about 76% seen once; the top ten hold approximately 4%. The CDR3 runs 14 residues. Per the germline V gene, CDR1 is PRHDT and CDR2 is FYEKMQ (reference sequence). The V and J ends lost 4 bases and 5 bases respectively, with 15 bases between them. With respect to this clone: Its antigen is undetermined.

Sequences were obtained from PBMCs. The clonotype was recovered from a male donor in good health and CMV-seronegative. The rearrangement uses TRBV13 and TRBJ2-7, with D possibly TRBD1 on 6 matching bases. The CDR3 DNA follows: TGTGCCAGCAGCTCCCGGGACACCATCCACGAGCAGTACTTC. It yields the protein CASSSRDTIHEQYF.